A single TCR beta chain is shown here with its context. This receptor's antigen is unknown. No qualities accompany the bases; no much larger clone lies one base away. The CDR3 goes from the cysteine to the phenylalanine over 16 residues. This entry keeps only the CDR3 DNA: 48 bases, framed from base 1. V loses 3 bases of germline sequence and J loses 8 bases, and the interval between the two ends is 21 bases. According to the germline V gene, CDR1 reads SGDLS and CDR2 reads YYNGEE. The cohort was made up of approximately 670 healthy bone marrow donors. At the time of sampling, every cohort member was nominally healthy, though immune exposures that went unrecorded were likely present. The donor was CMV seropositive and was included in the group of some 290 seropositive cohort members. A peripheral blood sample was collected from each donor, and TCR beta sequencing was performed on peripheral blood mononuclear cells. Genomic DNA extraction from the blood cell samples was performed with the Qiagen DNeasy Blood Extraction Kit.

This record comes from a study of cytomegalovirus exposure and HLA in healthy donors (dated by TCRdb to between 2016 and 2019). In terms of the full investigation: According to an earlier analysis of a few hundred of the donors, about 179 million T cells yielded 100 million or so unique TCR beta sequences and 276 Gb of sequence data. Roughly 290 gigabases of sequencing data and around 90 million unique TCR sequences made up an early release that covered about 640 HLA-typed donors. Among the approximately 420 genotyped donors, around 81% belonged to the genetic ancestry cluster associated with self-reported Caucasian donors. The study aimed to test whether cataloging public T cell receptors could reveal signatures of past pathogen exposure. The study profiled the T cell repertoires of 550 to 700 subjects by immunosequencing and related them to cytomegalovirus serostatus. In addition to the first cohort of around 670 subjects, a separate validation cohort of approximately 130 different subjects was used. High-throughput TCR immunosequencing, statistical association of individual TCRs with disease status, and machine learning were combined to predict cytomegalovirus infection status. In a later analysis, previously published TCR beta repertoires from roughly 710 donors were re-analyzed and high-resolution HLA genotyping was added so that TCR occurrence patterns could be studied. The later analysis used no new phenotypic data to find candidate immune exposures, relying instead on TCR beta sequences and their occurrence across donors. In an earlier analysis of roughly 600 of the donors, high-throughput TCR beta sequencing was used to judge whether each TCR beta V gene segment behaved as functional or pseudogenic. Alongside the repertoire data, information on donor age, sex, ethnicity and CMV serostatus was compiled. Genome-wide SNP genotypes for about 55% of the 666 donors were used in a later genetic analysis, which treated that subset as a discovery cohort. All discovery cohort repertoires had been generated using a single sequencing platform. Class I and class II HLA loci were covered by the typing at four-digit resolution. Typing coverage varied by locus: about 620-640 donors for A, B, C, DRB1 and DQB1; some 520 for DQA1; more than 600 for DPA1; about 450 for DPB1. A handful of DR-DQ haplotypes were handled as single units for association and clustering because linkage in the cohort was strong. On average, approximately 250,000 unique TCR beta nucleotide sequences were sequenced per donor among some 430 genotyped donors of the cohort, with 15% to 20% of those sequences being non-productive.

Findings and caveats that apply to the study as a whole: The presence/absence analyses assumed that sequencing depth was roughly uniform across donors, and that assumption may not be true. Strong co-occurrence of HLA alleles, especially DR and DQ, made assigning TCR associations to individual alleles difficult. According to the authors, the approach could potentially be generalized to other disease states and immunological phenotypes. V-gene and J-gene trimming of TCR beta chains was associated with a missense DCLRE1C variant in a later genetic analysis, and the association was replicated in an independent cohort. Correlated functional status among segregating V segments might be attributable to linkage disequilibrium, but an unknown experimental factor could not be ruled out. A further reported finding was that TCR beta sequences accurately predicted the HLA-A and HLA-B alleles for most subjects in the first cohort. CMV serostatus was the only immune exposure information available for the cohort. Because HLA typing was missing for some donors at each locus, association tests included only the typed subset. In a later genetic analysis, fewer N-insertions in productive TCRs were reported among donors in an Asian-associated ancestry cluster than the roughly 710-donor mean. Only TCR beta chains were sequenced in this cohort, and the absence of alpha or paired-chain data limited detectable features. In a later analysis, several top co-occurrence clusters were reported to appear linked to parvovirus B19, influenza, CMV and Epstein-Barr virus. Most CMV-associated TCR beta chains appeared to be HLA-restricted in a later analysis, and the HLA associations seemed to be driven largely by CMV exposure. A total of fewer than 200 TCR beta chains were listed by the study as associated with cytomegalovirus. Specific HLA alleles were associated with 15,000 to 20,000 TCR beta sequences at a false discovery rate of 0.05 in a later analysis. The classifier was reported to diagnose cytomegalovirus status with high specificity and sensitivity in both the original and validation cohorts. Because the 87-base-pair reads could not distinguish some IMGT-functional V segments, including TRBV6-2 and TRBV6-3, those segments were excluded. The earlier analysis of around 600 of the donors excluded around 17 rarely observed V segments, including chromosome 9 orphons, because counts were too low. In a later analysis, the rate of TCR association differed among HLA loci, with DRB1 alleles having the most associated TCRs and HLA-C alleles having the fewest. The sequencing pipeline was judged likely to have produced a cluster of highly shared sequence variants as a technical artifact. Most TCR sequences were seen in very few donors, while some public TCRs were found in many individuals. Compared with equally common non-associated chains, HLA-associated TCR beta chains in a later analysis were more clonally expanded and had lower generation probabilities. An earlier analysis of around 600 of the donors showed that most TCR beta V segments appeared in productive rearrangements either about 87% or about 30% of the time, which broadly matched IMGT annotations. Three of the identified cytomegalovirus-associated TCR beta chains were confirmed in vitro to be specific for cytomegalovirus antigens.

Receptor libraries were prepared by the immunoSEQ multiplex PCR assay. For the multiplex PCR, a mixture combining 60 forward primers for TCR Vbeta segments and 13 reverse primers for TCR Jbeta segments was used. Amplification of the CDR3 region of rearranged TCR beta genes was performed with a multiplex PCR assay on genomic DNA. Amplified TCR beta libraries were sequenced as 87-base-pair reads on the Illumina HiSeq System. The source study handled its data this way. In a later analysis, tens of millions of unique TCR beta chains were counted across the roughly 670 repertoires, and roughly 11 million of these chains were shared by at least two donors. Raw reads were error-corrected and collapsed into unique sequences with a nearest-neighbor algorithm that merged closely related sequences to remove PCR and sequencing errors. V, D and J gene segments were assigned by aligning CDR3 sequences to IMGT reference sequences. Each retained sequence needed at least a six-nucleotide match to both a V gene segment and a J gene segment. Rearrangements were classified as productive when the CDR3 lacked stop codons and remained in frame with V and J, and all other rearrangements were classified as non-productive. CDR3 was defined by IMGT convention, running from the second conserved V-encoded cysteine to the conserved J-encoded phenylalanine. The earlier analysis of about 530 of the donors excluded any sequence lacking an unambiguous match to a single V gene segment. An earlier analysis of over 450 of the donors classified V segments as functional when productive rearrangements were above 56.7% and as segregating when the standard deviation between donors was above 5%. A statistical classification framework was built to diagnose cytomegalovirus status from the catalog of TCR beta chain sequences. In a later analysis, TCR nucleotide sequences were compared against IMGT/GENE-DB human TR gene sequences so that V and J genes could be assigned. The TCRdist pipeline was used in a later analysis to assign CDR3 sequences and most-parsimonious VDJ recombination scenarios. In a later analysis, each TCR beta chain was defined by its CDR3 amino acid sequence together with its V-gene family, and reads lacking a unique V-gene family were excluded. In a later analysis, fewer than 600 highly shared, low-generation-probability nucleotide sequences were removed to address suspected cross-contamination and a sequencing artifact. In a later analysis, a clonal expansion index was calculated for each public chain from normalized within-repertoire ranks of inferred template counts. In a later analysis, generation probabilities were computed with a VDJ recombination model fitted to out-of-frame rearrangements, and the resulting probabilities were checked against IGoR. In a later analysis, hypergeometric tests were used to score TCR-TCR, TCR-HLA and TCR-CMV co-occurrence, with a repertoire-size bias correction applied to TCR pairs. To estimate false discovery rates, a later analysis permuted the HLA or CMV assignments 20 times. In a later analysis, co-occurring TCRs were grouped using DBSCAN, with TCRdist sequence similarity added in when clustering inside HLA-allele-positive subsets. Co-occurrence clustering excluded repertoires with fewer than 30,000 or more than 120,000 public chains, plus five with anomalous nucleotide sharing. Drawn from immuneACCESS, this table holds only the in-frame rearrangements with V and J called that TCRdb kept. Clones are partly lost; checked studies trace under half to an unresolved V gene and leave the rest unexplained. Clone size and the V and J calls come from that table; the DNA yielded D and trimming. A total of 150,000 to 200,000 clones appear in this sample, roughly 70% of them only once. The biggest ten clones account for roughly 6.6% of the sample.

This clonotype originated in a man in his forties or fifties in good health and CMV-seropositive. Recombination connected TRBV9 to TRBJ2-1; the best D guess is TRBD1, with 6 bases matching. Material for sequencing was PBMCs. The encoded CDR3 is CASSAPRDTLGDEQFF. In nucleotides, the sequence is TGTGCCAGCAGCGCCCCTAGGGACACCCTTGGGGATGAGCAGTTCTTC.